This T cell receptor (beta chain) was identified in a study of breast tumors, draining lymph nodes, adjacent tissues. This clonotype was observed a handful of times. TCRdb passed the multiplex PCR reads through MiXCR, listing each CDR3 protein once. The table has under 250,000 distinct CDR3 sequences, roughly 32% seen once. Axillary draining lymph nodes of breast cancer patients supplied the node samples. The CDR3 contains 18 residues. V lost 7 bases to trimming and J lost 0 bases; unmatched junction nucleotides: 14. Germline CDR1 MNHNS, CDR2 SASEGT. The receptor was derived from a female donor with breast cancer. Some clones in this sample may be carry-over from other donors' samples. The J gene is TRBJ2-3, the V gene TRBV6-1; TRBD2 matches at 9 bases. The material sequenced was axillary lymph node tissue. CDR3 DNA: TGTGCCAGCAAACGGGGTTGGGGCGGGAGGGCTAGCACAGATACGCAGTATTTT. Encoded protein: CASKRGWGGRASTDTQYF.